The TCR beta chain under discussion was sequenced for a study of cytomegalovirus exposure and HLA in healthy donors. Whole-study findings and limits: Within the data, a cluster of highly shared sequence variants was likely a sequencing artifact. The study labeled fewer than 200 TCR beta chains cytomegalovirus-associated.

Amplification used 60 Vbeta primers and 13 Jbeta primers. Sequenced by immunoSEQ multiplex PCR; TCRdb stores in-frame clones only, minus some. The sample has 210,000 or so clones, about four fifths seen once. Remarks on this clone: Antigen: not known.

Per the germline V gene, CDR1 is ENHRY and CDR2 is SYGVKD. This CDR3 contains 15 residues. Trimming at V came to 3 bases and at J to 1 base, leaving 6 bases not matched to a gene. The sequence was obtained from a woman between 45 and 65 years old in good health and CMV-seropositive. The sequencing sample was made of PBMCs. V and J are TRBV10-3 and TRBJ2-7; 7 bases fit TRBD1. The CDR3 reads CAISDSGTVSYEQYF. Written as DNA, the CDR3 is TGTGCCATCAGTGACTCCGGGACAGTATCCTACGAGCAGTACTTC.